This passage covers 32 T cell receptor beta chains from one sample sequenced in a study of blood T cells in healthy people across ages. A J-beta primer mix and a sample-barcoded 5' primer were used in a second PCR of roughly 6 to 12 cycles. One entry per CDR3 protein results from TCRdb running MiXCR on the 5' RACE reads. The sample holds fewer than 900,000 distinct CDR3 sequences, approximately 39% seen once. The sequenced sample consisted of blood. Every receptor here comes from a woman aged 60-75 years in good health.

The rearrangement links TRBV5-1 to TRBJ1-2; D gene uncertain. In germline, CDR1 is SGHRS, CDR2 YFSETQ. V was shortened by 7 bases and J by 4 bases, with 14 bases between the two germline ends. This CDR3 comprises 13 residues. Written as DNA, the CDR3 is TGCGCCAGCGGCCCCGACATCGTCTATGGCTACACCTTC. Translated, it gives CASGPDIVYGYTF.

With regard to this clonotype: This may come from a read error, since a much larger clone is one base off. CDR3 bases: TGCAGTGCTACGCCAGACAGGGGGCGAACGAATGAGCAGTTCTTC. Its protein is CSATPDRGRTNEQFF. This rearrangement joins TRBV20-1 to TRBJ2-1; 10 positions match TRBD1. After removal of 4 bases from V and 7 bases from J, the junction contained 10 bases not matched to a gene. This CDR3 region has 15 residues. Germline lookup yields CDR1 DFQATT and CDR2 SNEGSKA (reference sequence).

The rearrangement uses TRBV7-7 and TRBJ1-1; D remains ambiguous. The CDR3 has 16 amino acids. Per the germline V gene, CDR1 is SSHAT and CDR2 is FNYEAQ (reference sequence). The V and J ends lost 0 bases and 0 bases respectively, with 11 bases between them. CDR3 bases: TGTGCCAGCAGCTTAGCTACTAGTGACTTGAACACTGAAGCTTTCTTT. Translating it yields CASSLATSDLNTEAFF. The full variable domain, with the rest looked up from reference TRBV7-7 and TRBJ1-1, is GAGVSQSPRYKVTKRGQDVTLRCDPISSHATLYWYQQALGQGPEFLTYFNYEAQPDKSGLPSDRFSAERPEGSISTLTIQRTEQRDSAMYRCASSLATSDLNTEAFFGQGTRLTVV.

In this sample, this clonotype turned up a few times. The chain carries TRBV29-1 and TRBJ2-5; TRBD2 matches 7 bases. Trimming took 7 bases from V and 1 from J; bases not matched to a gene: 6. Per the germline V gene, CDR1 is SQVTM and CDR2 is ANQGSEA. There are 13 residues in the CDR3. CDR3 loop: CSGMSSGQETQYF. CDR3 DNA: TGCAGCGGCATGTCTAGCGGCCAAGAGACCCAGTACTTC.

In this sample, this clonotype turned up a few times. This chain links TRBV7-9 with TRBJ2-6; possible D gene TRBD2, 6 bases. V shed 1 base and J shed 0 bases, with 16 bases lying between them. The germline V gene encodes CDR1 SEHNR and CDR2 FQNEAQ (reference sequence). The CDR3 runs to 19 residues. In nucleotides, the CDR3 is TGTGCCAGCAGCTTAGTCCGGGGGACCGGCTTCTCTGGGGCCAACGTCCTGACTTTC. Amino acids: CASSLVRGTGFSGANVLTF. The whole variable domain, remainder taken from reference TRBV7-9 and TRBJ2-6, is DTGVSQNPRHKITKRGQNVTFRCDPISEHNRLYWYRQTLGQGPEFLTYFQNEAQLEKSRLLSDRFSAERPKGSFSTLEIQRTEQGDSAMYLCASSLVRGTGFSGANVLTFGAGSRLTVL.

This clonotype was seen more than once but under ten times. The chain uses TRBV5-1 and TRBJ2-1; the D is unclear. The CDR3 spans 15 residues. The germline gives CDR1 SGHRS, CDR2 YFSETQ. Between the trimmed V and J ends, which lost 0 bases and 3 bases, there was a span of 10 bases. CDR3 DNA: TGCGCCAGCAGCTTGGACAGCGAGAACTACAATGAGCAGTTCTTC. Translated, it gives CASSLDSENYNEQFF.

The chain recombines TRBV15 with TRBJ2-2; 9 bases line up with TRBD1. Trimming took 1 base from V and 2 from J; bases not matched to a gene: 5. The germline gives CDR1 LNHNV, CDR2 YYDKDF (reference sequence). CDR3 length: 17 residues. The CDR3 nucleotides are TGTGCCACCAGCAGAGCGAGGGGACAGGGTAACACCGGGGAGCTGTTTTTT. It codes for CATSRARGQGNTGELFF. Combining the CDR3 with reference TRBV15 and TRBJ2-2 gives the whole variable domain DAMVIQNPRYQVTQFGKPVTLSCSQTLNHNVMYWYQQKSSQAPKLLFHYYDKDFNNEADTPDNFQSRRPNTSFCFLDIRSPGLGDTAMYLCATSRARGQGNTGELFFGEGSRLTVL.

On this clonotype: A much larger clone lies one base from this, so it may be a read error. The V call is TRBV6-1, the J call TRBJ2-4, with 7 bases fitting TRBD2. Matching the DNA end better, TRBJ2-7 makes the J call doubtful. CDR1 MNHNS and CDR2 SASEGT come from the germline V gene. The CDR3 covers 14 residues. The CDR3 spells CASSPGGFAYEQYF. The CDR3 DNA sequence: TGTGCCAGCAGTCCCGGGGGGTTTGCCTACGAGCAGTACTTC.

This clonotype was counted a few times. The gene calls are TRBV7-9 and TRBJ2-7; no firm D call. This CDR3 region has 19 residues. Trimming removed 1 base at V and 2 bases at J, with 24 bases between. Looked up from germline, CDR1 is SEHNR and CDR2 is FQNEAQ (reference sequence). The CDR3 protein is CASSLESGYYSLVTYEQYF. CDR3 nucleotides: TGTGCCAGCAGCTTAGAGTCAGGATATTACTCCCTTGTAACCTACGAGCAGTACTTC.

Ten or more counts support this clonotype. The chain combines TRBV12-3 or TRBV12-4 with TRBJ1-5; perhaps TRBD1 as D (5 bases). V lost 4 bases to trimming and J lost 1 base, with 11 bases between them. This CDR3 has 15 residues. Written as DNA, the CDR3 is TGTGCCAGCAGTTCGGGGCAACCAAGCAATCAGCCCCAGCATTTT. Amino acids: CASSSGQPSNQPQHF.

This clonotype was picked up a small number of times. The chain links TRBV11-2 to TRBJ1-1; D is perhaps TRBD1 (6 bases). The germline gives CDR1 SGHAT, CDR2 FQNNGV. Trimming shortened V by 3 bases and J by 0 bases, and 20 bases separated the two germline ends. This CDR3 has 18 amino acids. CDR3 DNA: TGTGCCAGCAGCTTTCGAGTGTATCCAGGGACAATGAACACTGAAGCTTTCTTT. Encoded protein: CASSFRVYPGTMNTEAFF.

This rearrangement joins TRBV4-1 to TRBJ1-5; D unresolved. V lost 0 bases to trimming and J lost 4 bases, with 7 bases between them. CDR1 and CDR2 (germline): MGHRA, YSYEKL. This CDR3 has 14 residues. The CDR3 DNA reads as TGCGCCAGCAGCCAAGATCGTCGAAATCAGCCCCAGCATTTT. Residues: CASSQDRRNQPQHF.

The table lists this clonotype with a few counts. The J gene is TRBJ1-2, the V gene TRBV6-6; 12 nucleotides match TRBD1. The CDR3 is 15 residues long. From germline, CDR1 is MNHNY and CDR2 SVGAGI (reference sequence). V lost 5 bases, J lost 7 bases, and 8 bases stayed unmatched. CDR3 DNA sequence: TGTGCCAGCAGTAACCCGGGACAGGGGGCGCGTGGCTACACCTTC. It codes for CASSNPGQGARGYTF.

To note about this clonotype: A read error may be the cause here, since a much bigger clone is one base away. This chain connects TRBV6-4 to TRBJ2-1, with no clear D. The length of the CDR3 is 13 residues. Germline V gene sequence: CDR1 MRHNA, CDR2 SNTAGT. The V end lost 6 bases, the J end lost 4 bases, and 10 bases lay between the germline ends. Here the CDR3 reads CASSFDIYNEQFF. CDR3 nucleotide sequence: TGTGCCAGCAGCTTTGACATTTACAATGAGCAGTTCTTC.

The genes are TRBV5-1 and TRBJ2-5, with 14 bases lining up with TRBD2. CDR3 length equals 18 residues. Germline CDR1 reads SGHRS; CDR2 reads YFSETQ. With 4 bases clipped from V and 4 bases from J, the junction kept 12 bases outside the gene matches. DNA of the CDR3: TGCGCCAGCAGCCACCGGACTAGCGGGAGGTGGAGACGAGAGACCCAGTACTTC. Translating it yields CASSHRTSGRWRRETQYF.

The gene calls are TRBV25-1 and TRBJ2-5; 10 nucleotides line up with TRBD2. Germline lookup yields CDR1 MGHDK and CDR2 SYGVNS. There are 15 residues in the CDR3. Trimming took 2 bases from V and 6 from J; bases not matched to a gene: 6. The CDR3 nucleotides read TGTGCCAGCAGTGAAGGAGCGGGGGGGCCAAAGACCCAGTACTTC. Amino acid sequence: CASSEGAGGPKTQYF.

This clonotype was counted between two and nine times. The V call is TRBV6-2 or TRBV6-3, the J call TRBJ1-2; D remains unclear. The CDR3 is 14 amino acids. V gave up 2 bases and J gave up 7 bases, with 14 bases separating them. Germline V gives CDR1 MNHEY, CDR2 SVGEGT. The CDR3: CASSYRAGMSGYTF. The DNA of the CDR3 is TGTGCCAGCAGTTACCGAGCAGGCATGTCTGGCTACACCTTC.

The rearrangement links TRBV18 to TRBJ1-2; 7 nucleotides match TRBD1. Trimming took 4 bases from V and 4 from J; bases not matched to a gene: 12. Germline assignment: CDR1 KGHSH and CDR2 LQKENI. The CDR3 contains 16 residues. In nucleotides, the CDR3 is TGTGCCAGCTCACACACAGGGGAGGATTCGGTCTATGGCTACACCTTC. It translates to CASSHTGEDSVYGYTF.

DNA of the CDR3: TGTGCCAGCAGCGTCCGGCATGACAATGAGCAGTTCTTC. The encoded protein is CASSVRHDNEQFF. J is TRBJ2-1 and V is TRBV9; D ambiguous. This CDR3 contains 13 residues. Trimming shortened V by 2 bases and J by 5 bases, and 8 bases separated the two germline ends. Germline CDR1 and CDR2: SGDLS and YYNGEE. The full variable domain, its missing parts supplied by reference TRBV9 and TRBJ2-1, is DSGVTQTPKHLITATGQRVTLRCSPRSGDLSVYWYQQSLDQGLQFLIQYYNGEERAKGNILERFSAQQFPDLHSELNLSSLELGDSALYFCASSVRHDNEQFFGPGTRLTVL.

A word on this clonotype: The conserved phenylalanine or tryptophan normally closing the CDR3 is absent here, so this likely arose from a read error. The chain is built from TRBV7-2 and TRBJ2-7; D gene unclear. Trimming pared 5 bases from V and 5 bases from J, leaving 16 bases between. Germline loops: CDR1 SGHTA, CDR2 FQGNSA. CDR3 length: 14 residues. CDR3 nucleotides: TGTGCCAGCAGCGATCCCCGGGCTGCCAACGAGCAGTACTCC. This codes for CASSDPRAANEQYS.

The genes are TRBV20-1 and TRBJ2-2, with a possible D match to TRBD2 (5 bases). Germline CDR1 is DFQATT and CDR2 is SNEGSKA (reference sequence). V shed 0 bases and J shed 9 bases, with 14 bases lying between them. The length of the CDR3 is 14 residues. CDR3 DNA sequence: TGCAGTGCTAGAGATAGATCCCGAGGGAGGGAGCTGTTTTTT. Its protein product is CSARDRSRGRELFF.

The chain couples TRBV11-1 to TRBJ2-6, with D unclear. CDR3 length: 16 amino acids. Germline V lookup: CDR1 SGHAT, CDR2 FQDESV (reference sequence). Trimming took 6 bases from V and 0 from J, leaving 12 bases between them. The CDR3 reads CASSSPGVSGANVLTF. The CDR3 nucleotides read TGTGCCAGCAGTTCCCCAGGAGTCTCTGGGGCCAACGTCCTGACTTTC.

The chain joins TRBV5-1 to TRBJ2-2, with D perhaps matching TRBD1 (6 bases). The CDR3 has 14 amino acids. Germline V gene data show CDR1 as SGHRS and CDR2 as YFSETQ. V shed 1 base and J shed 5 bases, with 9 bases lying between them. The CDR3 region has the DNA TGCGCCAGCAGCTTGTCAGGGGAAACCGGGGAGCTGTTTTTT. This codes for CASSLSGETGELFF. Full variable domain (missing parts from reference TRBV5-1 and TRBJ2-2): KAGVTQTPRYLIKTRGQQVTLSCSPISGHRSVSWYQQTPGQGLQFLFEYFSETQRNKGNFPGRFSGRQFSNSRSEMNVSTLELGDSALYLCASSLSGETGELFFGEGSRLTVL.

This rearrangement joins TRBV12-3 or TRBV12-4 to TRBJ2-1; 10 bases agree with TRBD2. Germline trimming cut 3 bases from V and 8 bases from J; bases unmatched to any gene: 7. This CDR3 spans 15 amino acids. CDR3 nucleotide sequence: TGTGCCAGCAGTTTTTGGAGCGGGGGGGCGGATGAGCAGTTCTTC. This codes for CASSFWSGGADEQFF.

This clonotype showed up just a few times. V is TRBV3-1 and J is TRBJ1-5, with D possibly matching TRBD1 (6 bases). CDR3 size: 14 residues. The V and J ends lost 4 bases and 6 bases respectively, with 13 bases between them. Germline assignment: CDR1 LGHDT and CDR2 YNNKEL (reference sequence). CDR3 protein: CASSPSGGSQPQHF. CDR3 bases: TGTGCCAGCAGCCCTTCGGGGGGCAGTCAGCCCCAGCATTTT.

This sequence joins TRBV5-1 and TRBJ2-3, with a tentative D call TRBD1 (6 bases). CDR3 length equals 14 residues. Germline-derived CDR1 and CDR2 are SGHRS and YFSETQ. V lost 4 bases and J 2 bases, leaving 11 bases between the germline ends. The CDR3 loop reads CASSQRTDTDTQYF. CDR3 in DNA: TGCGCCAGCAGCCAACGGACAGACACAGATACGCAGTATTTT.

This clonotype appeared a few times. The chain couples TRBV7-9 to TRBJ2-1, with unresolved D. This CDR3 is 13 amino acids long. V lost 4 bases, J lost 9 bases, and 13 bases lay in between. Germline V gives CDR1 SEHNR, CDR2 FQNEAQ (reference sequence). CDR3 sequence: CASSSSPQAEQFF. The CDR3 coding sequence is TGTGCCAGCAGCTCGAGCCCCCAGGCTGAGCAGTTCTTC.

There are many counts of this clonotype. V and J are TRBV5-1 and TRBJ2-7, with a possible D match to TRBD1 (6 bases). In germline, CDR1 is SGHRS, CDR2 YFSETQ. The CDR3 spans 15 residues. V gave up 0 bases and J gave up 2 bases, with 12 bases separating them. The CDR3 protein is CASSLGTQGPYEQYF. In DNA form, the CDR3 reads TGCGCCAGCAGCTTGGGGACTCAGGGGCCCTACGAGCAGTACTTC. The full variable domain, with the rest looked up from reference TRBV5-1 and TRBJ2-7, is KAGVTQTPRYLIKTRGQQVTLSCSPISGHRSVSWYQQTPGQGLQFLFEYFSETQRNKGNFPGRFSGRQFSNSRSEMNVSTLELGDSALYLCASSLGTQGPYEQYFGPGTRLTVT.

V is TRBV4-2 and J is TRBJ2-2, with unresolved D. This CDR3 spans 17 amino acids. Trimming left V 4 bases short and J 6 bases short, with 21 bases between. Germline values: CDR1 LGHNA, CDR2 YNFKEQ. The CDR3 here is CASSLQSGNLKPGELFF. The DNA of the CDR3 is TGTGCCAGCAGCCTACAGAGTGGGAACCTCAAACCCGGGGAGCTGTTTTTT.

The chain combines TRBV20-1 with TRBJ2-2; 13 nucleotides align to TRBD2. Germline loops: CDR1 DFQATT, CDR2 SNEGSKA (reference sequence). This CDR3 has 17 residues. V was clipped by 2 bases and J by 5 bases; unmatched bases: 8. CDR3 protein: CSARTSGGDPRTGELFF. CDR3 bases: TGCAGTGCTAGAACTAGCGGGGGGGACCCTAGGACCGGGGAGCTGTTTTTT.

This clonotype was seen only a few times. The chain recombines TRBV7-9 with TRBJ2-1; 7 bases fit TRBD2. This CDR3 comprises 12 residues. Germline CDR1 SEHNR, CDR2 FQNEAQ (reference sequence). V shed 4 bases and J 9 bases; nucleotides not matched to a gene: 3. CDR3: CASSWSGVEQFF. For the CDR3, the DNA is TGTGCCAGCAGCTGGAGCGGGGTTGAGCAGTTCTTC.

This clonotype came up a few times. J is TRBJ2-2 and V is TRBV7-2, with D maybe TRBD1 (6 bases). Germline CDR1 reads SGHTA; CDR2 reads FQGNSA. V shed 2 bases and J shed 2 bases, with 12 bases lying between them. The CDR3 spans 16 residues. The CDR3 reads CASSLIPGANTGELFF. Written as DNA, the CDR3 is TGTGCCAGCAGCTTAATCCCAGGGGCAAACACCGGGGAGCTGTTTTTT.